One sample yielded the 29 T cell receptor beta chains listed below, sequenced in a study of cytomegalovirus exposure and HLA in healthy donors. PCR primers comprised 60 Vbeta and 13 Jbeta primers. Sequencing used immunoSEQ multiplex PCR; TCRdb keeps in-frame clones, though not all of them. The sample contains about 100,000 clones, 70% to 85% of which appear only once. Sequencing was carried out using PBMCs. The receptors were sampled from a woman under 30 in good health and CMV-seronegative.

This clone was seen a handful of times. The gene calls are TRBV5-4 and TRBJ1-1, with 8 bases lining up with TRBD1. This CDR3 is built from 13 residues. V was clipped by 3 bases and J by 9 bases; unmatched bases: 7. Germline V CDR1 and CDR2: SGHNT, YYREEE (reference sequence). The CDR3, as DNA: TGTGCCAGCAGCTCTGACAGGGGAGGACAAGCTTTCTTT. Translating it yields CASSSDRGGQAFF.

This chain connects TRBV13 to TRBJ1-3, with D possibly TRBD1 on 5 matching bases. The CDR3 has 14 amino acids. Germline CDR1 PRHDT, CDR2 FYEKMQ (reference sequence). V was cut by 5 bases and J by 1 base, with 9 bases left in between. The CDR3 DNA sequence: TGTGCCAGCAGCGTCAGGGTTTCTGGAAACACCATATATTTT. This translates into CASSVRVSGNTIYF.

The chain uses TRBV19 and TRBJ1-2; D remains ambiguous. The V end was cut by 8 bases, the J end by 10 bases, with 11 bases between. The CDR3 consists of 10 residues. Germline V gives CDR1 LNHDA, CDR2 SQIVND (reference sequence). Here the CDR3 DNA reads TGTGCCAGTGGGTCAGACTCCTACACCTTC. Translated, it gives CASGSDSYTF.

The chain is built from TRBV27 and TRBJ2-5, with TRBD2 matching over 7 bases. Per the germline V gene, CDR1 is MNHEY and CDR2 is SMNVEV (reference sequence). Trimming at V came to 5 bases and at J to 11 bases, leaving 5 bases not matched to a gene. The CDR3 loop spans 11 amino acids. CDR3 protein: CASSKSGEQYF. As DNA, the CDR3 is TGTGCCAGCAGTAAAAGCGGGGAGCAGTACTTC.

This chain joins TRBV7-8 and TRBJ1-3; 7 bases are shared with TRBD1. The CDR3 is 18 residues long. J lost 5 bases, V lost 4 bases, and 17 bases had no gene match. Per germline, CDR1 SGHVS and CDR2 FQNEAQ. The CDR3 region has the DNA TGTGCCAGCAGCTCCGGCGCTTGGTCAGGGGGATTCCGAAACACCATATATTTT. It yields the protein CASSSGAWSGGFRNTIYF.

The chain couples TRBV15 to TRBJ2-5; 11 bases map to TRBD2. The CDR3 runs to 19 residues. Germline V lookup: CDR1 LNHNV, CDR2 YYDKDF (reference sequence). The V and J ends lost 1 base and 5 bases, in that order; junction bases with no gene match: 15. CDR3 DNA: TGTGCCACCAGCAGAGTAATCTGGGTAGCGGGGGGGCCGGGGGAGACCCAGTACTTC. Amino acid sequence: CATSRVIWVAGGPGETQYF.

CDR3 protein: CASSFPQANTEAFF. The CDR3 nucleotides are TGTGCCAGCAGCTTTCCCCAGGCGAACACTGAAGCTTTCTTT. The V and J genes are TRBV7-2 and TRBJ1-1; D gene unclear. The V and J ends lost 3 bases and 1 base respectively, with 9 bases between them. Germline V gene data show CDR1 as SGHTA and CDR2 as FQGNSA. The CDR3 loop spans 14 amino acids. The variable domain in full, completed from reference TRBV7-2 and TRBJ1-1, reads GAGVSQSPSNKVTEKGKDVELRCDPISGHTALYWYRQSLGQGLEFLIYFQGNSAPDKSGLPSDRFSAERTGGSVSTLTIQRTQQEDSAVYLCASSFPQANTEAFFGQGTRLTVV.

The chain uses TRBV28 and TRBJ1-2; tentatively, D is TRBD1 (5 bases). Per the germline V gene, CDR1 is MDHEN and CDR2 is SYDVKM. Between the trimmed V and J ends, which lost 4 bases and 6 bases, there was a span of 18 bases. This CDR3 has 15 residues. The CDR3 DNA sequence: TGTGCCAGCAGTTCTGCCCCCCGACAGTGGAATGGCTACACCTTC. Translating gives CASSSAPRQWNGYTF.

This chain links TRBV7-9 with TRBJ2-7, with 9 bases fitting TRBD2. The CDR3 covers 16 residues. Trimming removed 5 bases from V and 1 base from J; junction bases left unmatched: 9. CDR1 is SEHNR, CDR2 FQNEAQ, per germline (reference sequence). The CDR3 here is CASSPPGLASSYEQYF. CDR3 sequence (DNA): TGTGCCAGCAGCCCCCCGGGACTAGCATCTTCCTACGAGCAGTACTTC. Variable domain in full (rest from reference TRBV7-9 and TRBJ2-7): DTGVSQNPRHKITKRGQNVTFRCDPISEHNRLYWYRQTLGQGPEFLTYFQNEAQLEKSRLLSDRFSAERPKGSFSTLEIQRTEQGDSAMYLCASSPPGLASSYEQYFGPGTRLTVT.

The CDR3: CASSLAGGRKTGELFF. The CDR3 DNA reads as TGCGCCAGCAGCCTAGCGGGAGGGCGGAAAACCGGGGAGCTGTTTTTT. The gene calls are TRBV4-1 and TRBJ2-2, with TRBD2 identical over 11 bases. V was clipped by 4 bases and J by 5 bases; unmatched bases: 6. This CDR3 is built from 16 residues. Germline V gene lookup returns CDR1 MGHRA and CDR2 YSYEKL.

V gene TRBV27 combines with J gene TRBJ2-7; the D gene is possibly TRBD1 (5 bases). The CDR3 extends over 13 amino acids. The V gene's germline CDR1 is MNHEY and CDR2 SMNVEV (reference sequence). V lost 3 bases and J 6 bases, leaving 12 bases between the germline ends. CDR3 region: CASSLGRASEQYF. The CDR3 bases are TGTGCCAGCAGTTTGGGCAGGGCGTCCGAGCAGTACTTC.

V gene TRBV27 combines with J gene TRBJ2-5; possibly TRBD2 for D (5 bases). Germline V gene sequence: CDR1 MNHEY, CDR2 SMNVEV (reference sequence). The CDR3 sequence is 11 residues long. Trimming removed 5 bases from V and 11 bases from J, with 12 bases in between. CDR3 DNA sequence: TGTGCCAGCAGTGGACGTAGGGAGCAGTACTTC. This codes for CASSGRREQYF.

This clone came up once. The rearrangement joins TRBV28 to TRBJ2-5; D might be TRBD2 (5 bases). CDR1 and CDR2 (germline): MDHEN, SYDVKM. Between the trimmed V and J ends, which lost 5 bases and 5 bases, there was a span of 18 bases. The CDR3 has 15 amino acids. CDR3 region: CASSLVGIQGETQYF. The CDR3 coding sequence is TGTGCCAGCAGTCTTGTCGGGATACAAGGGGAGACCCAGTACTTC.

This clone showed up just a few times. CDR3: CASSYGRGSPLHF. CDR3 in DNA: TGTGCCAGCAGTTACGGCAGGGGGTCACCCCTCCACTTT. This sequence joins TRBV6-6 and TRBJ1-6; TRBD1 matches 7 bases. The CDR3 is 13 residues long. Germline loops: CDR1 MNHNY, CDR2 SVGAGI (reference sequence). The V and J ends lost 2 bases and 10 bases, in that order; junction bases with no gene match: 2.

The chain joins TRBV2 to TRBJ1-2, with D possibly TRBD1 on 5 matching bases. The CDR3 is made up of 15 amino acids. The ends were cut back, 6 bases at V and 5 bases at J, with 19 bases in the middle. CDR1 is SNHLY and CDR2 is FYNNEI in the germline V gene. The CDR3 loop reads CASSPVRAGNYGYTF. For the CDR3, the DNA is TGTGCCAGCAGCCCGGTAAGGGCAGGGAATTATGGCTACACCTTC.

This chain uses TRBV4-3 with TRBJ2-7; the match to TRBD2 covers 12 bases. Germline V gene sequence: CDR1 LGHNA, CDR2 YSLEER. J lost 2 bases, V lost 2 bases, and 1 base had no gene match. CDR3 length: 15 residues. The CDR3 sequence is CASSQLAGGPYEQYF. CDR3 nucleotides: TGCGCCAGCAGCCAACTAGCGGGAGGGCCCTACGAGCAGTACTTC.

The rearrangement uses TRBV6-5 and TRBJ1-1; no reliable D call. Trimming removed 3 bases at V and 6 bases at J, with 11 bases between. The CDR3 totals 13 residues. Germline loops: CDR1 MNHEY, CDR2 SVGAGI. The CDR3 sequence is CASSYSEVAEAFF. CDR3 nucleotides: TGTGCCAGCAGTTATTCGGAGGTAGCTGAAGCTTTCTTT.

The chain has TRBV7-2 and TRBJ1-2; 8 bases are shared with TRBD1. Losses at the gene ends were 4 bases for V and 6 bases for J; bases not matched to a gene: 4. The CDR3 totals 13 residues. Looked up from germline, CDR1 is SGHTA and CDR2 is FQGNSA. CDR3 nucleotide sequence: TGTGCCAGCAGCTCGACAGGGGCGCATGGCTACACCTTC. Protein: CASSSTGAHGYTF.

This chain joins TRBV28 and TRBJ1-1; TRBD1 matches 7 bases. V lost 6 bases, J lost 3 bases, and 10 bases stayed unmatched. Germline lookup yields CDR1 MDHEN and CDR2 SYDVKM. This CDR3 spans 15 amino acids. This CDR3 is CASRGLDRYDTEAFF. The CDR3 DNA reads TGTGCCAGCAGGGGATTGGACAGGTACGACACTGAAGCTTTCTTT.

The gene calls are TRBV6-1 and TRBJ2-3; a weak D match, TRBD1 (6 bases). The germline V gene encodes CDR1 MNHNS and CDR2 SASEGT. The CDR3 covers 14 residues. V lost 10 bases, J lost 2 bases, and 16 bases lay in between. The CDR3: CATSSGDITDTQYF. The CDR3 DNA is TGTGCCACCTCCTCCGGGGACATCACAGATACGCAGTATTTT.

The genes are TRBV27 and TRBJ2-7; TRBD1 is a possible D gene (6 bases). The CDR3 loop spans 13 amino acids. CDR1 is MNHEY, CDR2 SMNVEV, per germline (reference sequence). Deletions cut 6 bases from V and 0 bases from J, with 9 bases between. The CDR3 is CASSPDSSYEQYF. CDR3 nucleotide sequence: TGTGCCAGCAGCCCGGACAGCTCCTACGAGCAGTACTTC.

The chain uses TRBV7-9 and TRBJ2-1; 8 positions match TRBD2. The germline V gene encodes CDR1 SEHNR and CDR2 FQNEAQ (reference sequence). V was pared by 0 bases and J by 0 bases, with 4 bases of the junction left unmatched. CDR3 length: 17 residues. The CDR3 region is CASSLAGTRDSYNEQFF. CDR3 DNA: TGTGCCAGCAGCTTAGCGGGGACTAGGGACTCCTACAATGAGCAGTTCTTC.

CDR3 sequence (DNA): TGTGCCAGCAGTTGGTCAGGGGGGCGCAGGGGCCACGAGCAGTACTTC. Its translation is CASSWSGGRRGHEQYF. V is TRBV28 and J is TRBJ2-7; a weak D match, TRBD1 (7 bases). This CDR3 is 16 amino acids long. V gave up 4 bases and J gave up 5 bases, with 21 bases separating them. Germline lookup yields CDR1 MDHEN and CDR2 SYDVKM.

The chain employs TRBV4-1 and TRBJ2-5; TRBD2 might be the D (6 bases). From germline, CDR1 is MGHRA and CDR2 YSYEKL. Trimming stripped 4 bases from V and 5 bases from J, with 17 bases between. The CDR3 length is 15 residues. For the CDR3, the DNA is TGCGCCAGCAGCCCCTCGGGGGACCCACGGGAGACCCAGTACTTC. This translates into CASSPSGDPRETQYF.

Only a few counts were recorded for this clone. CDR3 in amino acids: CATSRAPPQGAAFF. The CDR3 DNA is TGTGCCACCAGCAGAGCACCGCCTCAGGGGGCGGCTTTCTTT. This chain connects TRBV15 to TRBJ1-1, with 8 bases identical to TRBD1. CDR1 is LNHNV, CDR2 YYDKDF, per germline (reference sequence). The V gene end was trimmed by 1 base and the J gene end by 11 bases; junction bases not matched to a gene: 9. The CDR3 consists of 14 residues.

The count of this clone is one. This chain links TRBV5-1 with TRBJ1-2; possibly TRBD1 for D (5 bases). CDR1 is SGHRS and CDR2 is YFSETQ in the germline V gene. The length of the CDR3 is 14 residues. Trimming removed 3 bases from V and 6 bases from J, with 15 bases in between. CDR3 loop: CASSSGMSLDGYTF. The DNA of the CDR3 is TGCGCCAGCAGCTCAGGGATGAGCCTAGATGGCTACACCTTC.

This clone qualifies as large. The chain employs TRBV4-3 and TRBJ2-1, with TRBD2 matching 10 bases. The V and J ends lost 4 bases and 2 bases, in that order; junction bases with no gene match: 5. CDR3 size: 16 residues. In germline, CDR1 is LGHNA, CDR2 YSLEER. CDR3 DNA: TGCGCCAGCAGCCTGCGACTAGCGGGCACCTACAATGAGCAGTTCTTC. Protein sequence: CASSLRLAGTYNEQFF.

The genes are TRBV4-2 and TRBJ2-7; 7 bases are shared with TRBD2. The germline V gene has CDR1 LGHNA and CDR2 YNFKEQ. CDR3 size: 16 residues. J gave up 3 bases and V 0 bases, and 8 bases lay outside the gene matches. The CDR3 DNA is TGTGCCAGCAGCCAAGACCGGGGGAGGGTGAACTACGAGCAGTACTTC. It yields the protein CASSQDRGRVNYEQYF.

This chain uses TRBV4-1 with TRBJ2-7; D may be TRBD1 (6 bases). The CDR3 sequence is 15 residues long. Germline V gene sequence: CDR1 MGHRA, CDR2 YSYEKL. V shed 4 bases and J shed 2 bases, with 15 bases lying between them. The CDR3 DNA reads as TGCGCCAGCAGCCGCGCGGACAGTCCTACCTACGAGCAGTACTTC. As protein: CASSRADSPTYEQYF.